This T cell receptor (beta chain) stems from a study of T cell responses to AZD1222 COVID-19 vaccine. Regarding the study as a whole: It should be noted that donors were predominantly white British and more often female, and clonal diversity was possibly underestimated. Samples come after the peak T cell response, not at day 14. Researchers report vaccine-associated CD4 TCRs spanning spike, with dominance at 160-218 and 743-854. Spike-specific TCR depth and breadth grew after two AZD1222 doses.

On this clone itself: The antigen remains undetermined.

Method: immunoSEQ multiplex PCR; TCRdb's copy keeps in-frame clones and lacks some. The sample shows roughly 180,000 clones, 85% to 95% of them seen only once. J was trimmed by 1 base and V by 6 bases; bases with no gene match: 12. This CDR3 has 16 residues. The germline CDR1 and CDR2 sequences are SQVTM and ANQGSEA. This specimen consisted of peripheral blood, obtained 28 days after the second dose of the MenACWY control vaccine. The sequence was collected from an adult who received the MenACWY meningococcal vaccine as a control. This chain joins TRBV29-1 and TRBJ1-2; 9 nucleotides line up with TRBD1. CDR3 nucleotides: TGCAGCGTAACCCCGACAGGGGGGGTTATTAACTATGGCTACACCTTC. Its protein is CSVTPTGGVINYGYTF.